Described below is a single T cell receptor (beta chain) sequence and its context. The data originate from a study of T cell changes during pregnancy in multiple sclerosis. TCRdb's copy holds only in-frame clones and misses some; the assay was immunoSEQ multiplex PCR. The data contain approximately 49,000 clones, 85% to 95% of them singletons. The CDR3 totals 14 residues. V was pared by 3 bases and J by 7 bases, with 12 bases between. This clonotype was sampled from a female donor in good health, enrolled as a control in a pregnancy study. This chain uses TRBV23-1 with TRBJ2-2, with D perhaps matching TRBD1 (5 bases). TRBV23-1 is labeled an ORF, and its function is uncertain. The material sequenced was CD4+ T cells from peripheral blood mononuclear cells, taken in the second trimester of pregnancy. DNA for the CDR3: TGCGCCAGCAGTCAGAAAAAGGGGCACGGGGAGCTGTTTTTT. Translating gives CASSQKKGHGELFF.